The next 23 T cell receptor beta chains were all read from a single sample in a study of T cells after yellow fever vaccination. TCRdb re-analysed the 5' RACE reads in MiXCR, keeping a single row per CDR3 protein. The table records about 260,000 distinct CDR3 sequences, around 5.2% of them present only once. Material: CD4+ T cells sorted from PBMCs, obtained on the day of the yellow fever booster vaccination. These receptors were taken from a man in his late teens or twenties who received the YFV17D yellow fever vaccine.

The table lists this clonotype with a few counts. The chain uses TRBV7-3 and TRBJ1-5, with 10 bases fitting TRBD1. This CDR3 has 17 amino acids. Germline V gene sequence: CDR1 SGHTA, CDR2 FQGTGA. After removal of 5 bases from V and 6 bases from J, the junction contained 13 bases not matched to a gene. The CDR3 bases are TGTGCCAGCAGCATACTCGTCCGGGACAGGGGTTTTCAGCCCCAGCATTTT. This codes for CASSILVRDRGFQPQHF. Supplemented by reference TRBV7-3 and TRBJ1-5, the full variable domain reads GAGVSQTPSNKVTEKGKYVELRCDPISGHTALYWYRQSLGQGPEFLIYFQGTGAADDSGLPNDRFFAVRPEGSVSTLKIQRTERGDSAVYLCASSILVRDRGFQPQHFGDGTRLSIL.

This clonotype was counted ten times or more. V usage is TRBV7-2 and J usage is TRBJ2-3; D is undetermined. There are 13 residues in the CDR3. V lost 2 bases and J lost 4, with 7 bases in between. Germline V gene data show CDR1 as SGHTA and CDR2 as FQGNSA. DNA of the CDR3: TGTGCCAGCAGCTTAAGGCTTCCAGATACGCAGTATTTT. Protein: CASSLRLPDTQYF.

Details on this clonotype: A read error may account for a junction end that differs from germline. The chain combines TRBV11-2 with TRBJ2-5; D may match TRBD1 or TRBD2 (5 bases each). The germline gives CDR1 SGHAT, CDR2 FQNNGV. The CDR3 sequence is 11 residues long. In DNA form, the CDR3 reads TGTGCCAGCAGCTTGGAAGGGACCGAGTACTTC. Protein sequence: CASSLEGTEYF.

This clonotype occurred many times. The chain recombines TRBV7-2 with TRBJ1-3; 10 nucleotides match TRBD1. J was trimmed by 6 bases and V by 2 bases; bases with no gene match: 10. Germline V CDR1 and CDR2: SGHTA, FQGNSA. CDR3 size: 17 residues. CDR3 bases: TGTGCCAGCAGCTTACGTTCGTGGGACAGGGGTGAAAACACCATATATTTT. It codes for CASSLRSWDRGENTIYF. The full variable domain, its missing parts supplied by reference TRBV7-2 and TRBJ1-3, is GAGVSQSPSNKVTEKGKDVELRCDPISGHTALYWYRQSLGQGLEFLIYFQGNSAPDKSGLPSDRFSAERTGGSVSTLTIQRTQQEDSAVYLCASSLRSWDRGENTIYFGEGSWLTVV.

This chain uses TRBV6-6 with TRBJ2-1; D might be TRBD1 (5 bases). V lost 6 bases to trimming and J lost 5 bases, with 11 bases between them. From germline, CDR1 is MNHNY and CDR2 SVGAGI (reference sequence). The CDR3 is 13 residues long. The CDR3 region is CASRGPADNEQFF. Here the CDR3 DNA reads TGTGCCAGCAGGGGGCCGGCGGACAATGAGCAGTTCTTC.

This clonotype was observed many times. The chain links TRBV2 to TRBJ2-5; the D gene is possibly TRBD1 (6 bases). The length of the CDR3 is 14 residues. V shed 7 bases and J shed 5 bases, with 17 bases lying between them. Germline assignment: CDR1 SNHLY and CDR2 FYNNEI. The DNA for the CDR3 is TGTGCCAGCACTGGGACATCCGGAAGGGAGACCCAGTACTTC. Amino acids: CASTGTSGRETQYF.

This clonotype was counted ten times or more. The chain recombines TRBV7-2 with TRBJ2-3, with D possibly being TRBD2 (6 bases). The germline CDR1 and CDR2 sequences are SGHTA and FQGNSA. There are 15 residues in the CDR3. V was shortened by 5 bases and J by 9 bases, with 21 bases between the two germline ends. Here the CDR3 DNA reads TGTGCCAGCAGCCCATGGGCGGGGAGGACGGGCACGCAGTATTTT. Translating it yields CASSPWAGRTGTQYF.

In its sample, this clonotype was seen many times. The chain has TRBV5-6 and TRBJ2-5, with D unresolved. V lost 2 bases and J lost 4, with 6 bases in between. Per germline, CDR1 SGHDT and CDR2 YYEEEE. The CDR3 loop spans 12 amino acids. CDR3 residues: CASSLSRETQYF. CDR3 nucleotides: TGTGCCAGCAGCTTATCGAGAGAGACCCAGTACTTC.

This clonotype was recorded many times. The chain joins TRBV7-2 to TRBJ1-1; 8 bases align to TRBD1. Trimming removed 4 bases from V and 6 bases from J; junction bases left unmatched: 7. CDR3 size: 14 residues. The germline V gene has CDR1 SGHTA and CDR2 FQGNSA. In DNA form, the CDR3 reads TGTGCCAGCAGCTCTTCCCTACAGGGGGCTGAAGCTTTCTTT. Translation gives CASSSSLQGAEAFF.

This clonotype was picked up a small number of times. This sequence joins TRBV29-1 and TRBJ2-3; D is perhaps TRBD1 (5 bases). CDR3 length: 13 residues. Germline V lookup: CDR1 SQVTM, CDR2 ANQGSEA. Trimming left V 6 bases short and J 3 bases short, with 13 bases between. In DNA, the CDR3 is TGCAGCGTGGGATACGACAGAACAGATACGCAGTATTTT. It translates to CSVGYDRTDTQYF.

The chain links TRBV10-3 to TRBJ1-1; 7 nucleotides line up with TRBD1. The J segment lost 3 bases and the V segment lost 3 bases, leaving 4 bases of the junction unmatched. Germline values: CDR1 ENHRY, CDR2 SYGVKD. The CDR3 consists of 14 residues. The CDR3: CAISEKQGYTEAFF. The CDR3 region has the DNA TGTGCCATCAGTGAAAAACAGGGGTACACTGAAGCTTTCTTT.

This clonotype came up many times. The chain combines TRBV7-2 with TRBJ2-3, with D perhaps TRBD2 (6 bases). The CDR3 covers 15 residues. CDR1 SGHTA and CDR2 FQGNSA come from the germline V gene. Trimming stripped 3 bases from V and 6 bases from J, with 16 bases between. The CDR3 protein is CASSFLSGLSDTQYF. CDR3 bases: TGTGCCAGCAGCTTTCTTAGCGGCCTCTCTGATACGCAGTATTTT. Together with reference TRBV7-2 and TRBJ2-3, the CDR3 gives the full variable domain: GAGVSQSPSNKVTEKGKDVELRCDPISGHTALYWYRQSLGQGLEFLIYFQGNSAPDKSGLPSDRFSAERTGGSVSTLTIQRTQQEDSAVYLCASSFLSGLSDTQYFGPGTRLTVL.

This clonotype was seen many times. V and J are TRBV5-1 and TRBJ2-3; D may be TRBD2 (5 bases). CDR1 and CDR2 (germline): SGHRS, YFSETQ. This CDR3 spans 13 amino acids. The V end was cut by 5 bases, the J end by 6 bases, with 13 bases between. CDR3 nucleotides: TGCGCCAGCAGGCGTACCGGAGGCGATACGCAGTATTTT. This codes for CASRRTGGDTQYF.

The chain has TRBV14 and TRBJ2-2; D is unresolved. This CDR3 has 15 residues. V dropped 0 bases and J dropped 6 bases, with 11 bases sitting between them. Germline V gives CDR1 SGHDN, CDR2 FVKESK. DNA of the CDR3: TGTGCCAGCAGCCAAGATTCCAGCAGGCCCGGGGAGCTGTTTTTT. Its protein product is CASSQDSSRPGELFF.

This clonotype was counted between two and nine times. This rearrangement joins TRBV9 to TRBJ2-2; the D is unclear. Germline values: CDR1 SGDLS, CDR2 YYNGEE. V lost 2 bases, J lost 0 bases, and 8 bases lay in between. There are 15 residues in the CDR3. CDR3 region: CASSVGSSNTGELFF. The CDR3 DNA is TGTGCCAGCAGCGTCGGCAGTTCGAACACCGGGGAGCTGTTTTTT.

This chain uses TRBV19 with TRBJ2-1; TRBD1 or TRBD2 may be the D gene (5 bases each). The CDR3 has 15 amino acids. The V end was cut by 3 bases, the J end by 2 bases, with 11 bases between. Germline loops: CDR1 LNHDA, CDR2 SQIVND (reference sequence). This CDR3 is CASSIRGSPYNEQFF. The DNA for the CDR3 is TGTGCCAGTAGTATTCGGGGCAGTCCCTACAATGAGCAGTTCTTC.

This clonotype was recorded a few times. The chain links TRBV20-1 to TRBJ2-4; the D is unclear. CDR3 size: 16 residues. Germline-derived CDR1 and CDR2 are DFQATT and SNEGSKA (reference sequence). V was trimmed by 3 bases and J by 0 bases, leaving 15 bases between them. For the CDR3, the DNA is TGCAGTGCTAGTAACAGCGTGAGCTTAGCCAAAAACATTCAGTACTTC. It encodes CSASNSVSLAKNIQYF.

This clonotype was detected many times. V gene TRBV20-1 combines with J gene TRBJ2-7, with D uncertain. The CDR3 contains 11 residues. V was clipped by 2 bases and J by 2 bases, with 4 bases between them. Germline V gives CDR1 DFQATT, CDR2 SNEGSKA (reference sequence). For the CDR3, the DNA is TGCAGTGCTAGAAGGGCCTACGAGCAGTACTTC. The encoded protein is CSARRAYEQYF.

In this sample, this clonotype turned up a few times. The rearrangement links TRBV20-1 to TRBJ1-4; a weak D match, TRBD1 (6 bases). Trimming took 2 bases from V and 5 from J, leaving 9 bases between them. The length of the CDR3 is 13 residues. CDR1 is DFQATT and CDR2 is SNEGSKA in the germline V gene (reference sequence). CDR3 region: CSARNRVNEKLFF. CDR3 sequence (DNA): TGCAGTGCTAGAAACAGGGTAAATGAAAAACTGTTTTTT.

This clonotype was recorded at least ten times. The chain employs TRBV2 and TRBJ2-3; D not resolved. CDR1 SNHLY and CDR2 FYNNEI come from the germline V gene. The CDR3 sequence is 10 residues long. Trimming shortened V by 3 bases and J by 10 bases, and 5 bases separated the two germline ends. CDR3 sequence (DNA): TGTGCCAGCAGTGAGGTCGCGCAGTATTTT. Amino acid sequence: CASSEVAQYF.

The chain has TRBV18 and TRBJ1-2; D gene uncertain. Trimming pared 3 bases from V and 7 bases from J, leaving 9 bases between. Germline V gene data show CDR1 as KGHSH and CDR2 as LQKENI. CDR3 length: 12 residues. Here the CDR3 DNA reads TGTGCCAGCTCACCGAATCCAAGTGGCTACACCTTC. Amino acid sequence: CASSPNPSGYTF.

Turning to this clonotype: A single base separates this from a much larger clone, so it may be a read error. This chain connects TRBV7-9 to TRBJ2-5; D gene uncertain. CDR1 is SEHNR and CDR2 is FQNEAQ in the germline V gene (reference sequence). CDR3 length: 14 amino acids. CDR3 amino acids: CARSLELTQETQYF. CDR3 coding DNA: TGTGCCAGAAGCTTAGAACTTACCCAAGAGACCCAGTACTTC.

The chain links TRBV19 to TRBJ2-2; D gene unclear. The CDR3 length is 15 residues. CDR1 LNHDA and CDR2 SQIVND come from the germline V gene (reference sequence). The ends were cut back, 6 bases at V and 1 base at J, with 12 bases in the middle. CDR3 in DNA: TGTGCCAGTAGGTCAGTCAGCCTGAACACCGGGGAGCTGTTTTTT. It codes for CASRSVSLNTGELFF.